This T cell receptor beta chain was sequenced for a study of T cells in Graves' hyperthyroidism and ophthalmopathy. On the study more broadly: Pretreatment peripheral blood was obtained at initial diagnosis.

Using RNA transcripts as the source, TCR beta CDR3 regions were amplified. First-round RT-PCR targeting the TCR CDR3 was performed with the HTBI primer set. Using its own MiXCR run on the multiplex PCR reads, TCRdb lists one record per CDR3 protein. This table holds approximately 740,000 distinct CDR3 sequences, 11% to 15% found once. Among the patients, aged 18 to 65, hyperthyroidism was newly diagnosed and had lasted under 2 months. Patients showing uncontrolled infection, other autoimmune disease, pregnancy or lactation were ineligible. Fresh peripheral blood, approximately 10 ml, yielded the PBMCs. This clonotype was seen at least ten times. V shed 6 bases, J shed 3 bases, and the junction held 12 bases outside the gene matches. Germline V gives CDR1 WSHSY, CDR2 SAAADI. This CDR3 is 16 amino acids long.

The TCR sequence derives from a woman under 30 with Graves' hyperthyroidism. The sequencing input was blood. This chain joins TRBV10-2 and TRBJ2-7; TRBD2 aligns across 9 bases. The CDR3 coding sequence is TGCGCCAGCAGCCAGGGGGTAGCGGGAGTACTCTACGAGCAGTACTTC. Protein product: CASSQGVAGVLYEQYF.